Below are 13 T cell receptor beta chains sequenced from a single sample in a study of shared clonotypes between healthy human individuals. The method was immunoSEQ multiplex PCR; TCRdb's version includes in-frame clones alone and lacks a portion of them. The sample holds approximately 2.1 million clones, over 90% seen once. Sequenced: naive CD4+ T cells from PBMCs. Specified subset: CD45RA+ positively selected. These receptors all stem from a man between 18 and 35 years old in good health. Some clones in this sample may be carry-over from other donors' samples.

Only a few counts were recorded for this clone. The sample has other DNA sequences that encode this CDR3 too. The CDR3 here is CASSLAQGAGETQYF. The CDR3 DNA sequence: TGCGCCAGCAGCTTGGCACAGGGGGCAGGAGAGACCCAGTACTTC. This rearrangement joins TRBV5-1 to TRBJ2-5; 9 bases fit TRBD1. V dropped 0 bases and J dropped 4; count of bases not matched to a gene: 4. Germline lookup yields CDR1 SGHRS and CDR2 YFSETQ. This CDR3 comprises 15 residues. Together with reference TRBV5-1 and TRBJ2-5, the CDR3 gives the full variable domain: KAGVTQTPRYLIKTRGQQVTLSCSPISGHRSVSWYQQTPGQGLQFLFEYFSETQRNKGNFPGRFSGRQFSNSRSEMNVSTLELGDSALYLCASSLAQGAGETQYFGPGTRLLVL.

The J gene is TRBJ2-1, the V gene TRBV10-3; D possibly matches TRBD1 or TRBD2 (7 bases each). The CDR3 totals 16 residues. V gave up 6 bases and J gave up 6 bases, with 21 bases separating them. CDR1 ENHRY and CDR2 SYGVKD come from the germline V gene. CDR3 protein: CAIRDSSGGAVNEQFF. The CDR3 DNA follows: TGTGCCATCAGGGACAGCTCAGGGGGGGCGGTCAATGAGCAGTTCTTC.

V usage is TRBV6-1 and J usage is TRBJ2-1; possibly TRBD2 for D (6 bases). The CDR3 totals 13 residues. Germline V lookup: CDR1 MNHNS, CDR2 SASEGT. Trimming removed 11 bases from V and 4 bases from J, with 15 bases in between. The CDR3 DNA reads TGTGCCTCGAGACTAGGGTTGTACAATGAGCAGTTCTTC. Translating gives CASRLGLYNEQFF.

The V call is TRBV5-1, the J call TRBJ2-1, with 7 positions matching TRBD2. The CDR3 is 15 amino acids. V trimming: 4 bases; J trimming: 6 bases; junction bases outside the gene matches: 10. Germline V CDR1 and CDR2: SGHRS, YFSETQ. CDR3 sequence: CASSETSSGPNEQFF. For the CDR3, the DNA is TGCGCCAGCAGCGAGACTAGCTCGGGCCCCAATGAGCAGTTCTTC.

The chain employs TRBV18 and TRBJ1-4; D is unresolved. The CDR3 totals 14 residues. The germline V and J ends were trimmed by 4 bases and 5 bases, with 11 bases remaining between them. The germline V gene has CDR1 KGHSH and CDR2 LQKENI. As DNA, the CDR3 is TGTGCCAGCTCACTCAAACAGACAAATGAAAAACTGTTTTTT. This gives the protein CASSLKQTNEKLFF.

This chain joins TRBV7-2 and TRBJ2-1; 10 bases are a match to TRBD2. Trimming cost V 1 base and J 7 bases; bases outside gene matches: 10. Germline CDR1 is SGHTA and CDR2 is FQGNSA. This CDR3 is built from 17 residues. The CDR3 nucleotides are TGTGCCAGCAGCTTAGGGTCCAAGCGGGAGGGCCGGAATGAGCAGTTCTTC. This codes for CASSLGSKREGRNEQFF.

As to this clone: The same CDR3 also results from other DNA sequences found in this sample. The chain recombines TRBV29-1 with TRBJ2-5; no clear D. The CDR3 has 10 amino acids. The germline V and J ends were trimmed by 4 bases and 4 bases, with 4 bases remaining between them. Germline V gene lookup returns CDR1 SQVTM and CDR2 ANQGSEA. The CDR3: CSVAGETQYF. The DNA for the CDR3 is TGCAGCGTTGCCGGAGAGACCCAGTACTTC.

The chain couples TRBV7-9 to TRBJ1-1, with D possibly matching TRBD1 (6 bases). CDR3 length: 15 amino acids. CDR1 SEHNR and CDR2 FQNEAQ come from the germline V gene (reference sequence). V gave up 6 bases and J gave up 2 bases, with 16 bases separating them. CDR3 sequence reads: CASRKQAGENTEAFF. The CDR3 bases are TGTGCCAGCAGAAAGCAGGCAGGGGAAAACACTGAAGCTTTCTTT.

This clone was recorded once. The same CDR3 is also encoded by other DNA sequences in this sample. The CDR3 DNA is TGTGCCAGCAGTGAATGGGGCGGCGAGACCCAGTACTTC. Translating it yields CASSEWGGETQYF. The J gene is TRBJ2-5, the V gene TRBV25-1; possibly TRBD1 for D (5 bases). V gave up 1 base and J gave up 5 bases, with 8 bases separating them. The CDR3 contains 13 residues. Germline V gives CDR1 MGHDK, CDR2 SYGVNS.

The chain has TRBV6-6 and TRBJ1-1, with D perhaps matching TRBD1 (6 bases). CDR3 length: 12 residues. Germline V gene lookup returns CDR1 MNHNY and CDR2 SVGAGI (reference sequence). The V end was cut by 5 bases, the J end by 11 bases, with 15 bases between. CDR3 nucleotides: TGTGCCAGCAGTCGGGACACGGTGTCGGCTTTCTTT. Protein: CASSRDTVSAFF.

The chain uses TRBV5-1 and TRBJ2-5, with 7 bases identical to TRBD1. Losses at the gene ends were 5 bases for V and 1 base for J; bases not matched to a gene: 11. The CDR3 runs 16 residues. The germline V gene encodes CDR1 SGHRS and CDR2 YFSETQ. The CDR3 DNA follows: TGCGCCAGCAGTCGGACAGGAGAGCCCACCCAAGAGACCCAGTACTTC. This sequence encodes CASSRTGEPTQETQYF.

The chain carries TRBV11-2 and TRBJ2-1; 8 nucleotides match TRBD1. V lost 4 bases and J lost 5; bases outside the gene matches: 4. The CDR3 runs to 14 residues. Looked up from germline, CDR1 is SGHAT and CDR2 is FQNNGV. CDR3 region: CASSSPTGDNEQFF. The CDR3 region has the DNA TGTGCCAGCAGCTCTCCGACAGGGGACAATGAGCAGTTCTTC.

This sequence joins TRBV30 and TRBJ2-2; no clear D. The V gene's germline CDR1 is GTSNPN and CDR2 SVGIG (reference sequence). V was shortened by 7 bases and J by 3 bases, with 6 bases between the two germline ends. This CDR3 region has 11 residues. The CDR3 sequence is CAYDYTGELFF. Here the CDR3 DNA reads TGTGCCTACGACTACACCGGGGAGCTGTTTTTT.